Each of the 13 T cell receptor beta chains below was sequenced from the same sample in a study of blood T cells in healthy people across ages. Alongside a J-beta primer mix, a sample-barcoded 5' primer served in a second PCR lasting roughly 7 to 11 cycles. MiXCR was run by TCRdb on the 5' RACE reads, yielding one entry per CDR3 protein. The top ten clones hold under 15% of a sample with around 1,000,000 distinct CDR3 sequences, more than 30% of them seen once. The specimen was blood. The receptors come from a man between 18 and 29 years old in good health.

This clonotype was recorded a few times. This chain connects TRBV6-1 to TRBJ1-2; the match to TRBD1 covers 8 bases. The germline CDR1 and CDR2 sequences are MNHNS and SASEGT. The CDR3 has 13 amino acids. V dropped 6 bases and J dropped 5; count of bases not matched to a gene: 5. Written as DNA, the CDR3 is TGTGCCAGCAGCCATACAGGGGGATATGGCTACACCTTC. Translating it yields CASSHTGGYGYTF.

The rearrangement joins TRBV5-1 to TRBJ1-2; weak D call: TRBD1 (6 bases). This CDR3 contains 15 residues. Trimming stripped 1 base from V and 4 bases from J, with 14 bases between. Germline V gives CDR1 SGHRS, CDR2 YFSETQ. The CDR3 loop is CASSLSAGVFYGYTF. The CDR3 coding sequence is TGCGCCAGCAGCTTGAGCGCAGGGGTGTTCTATGGCTACACCTTC.

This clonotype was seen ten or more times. CDR3 in DNA: TGTGCCAGCAGTTTTTTTTGGGACTCTAGCACAGATACGCAGTATTTT. Its translation is CASSFFWDSSTDTQYF. The chain links TRBV12-3 or TRBV12-4 to TRBJ2-3, with D tentatively TRBD2 (6 bases). V was trimmed by 3 bases and J by 0 bases, leaving 13 bases between them. This CDR3 is 16 amino acids long.

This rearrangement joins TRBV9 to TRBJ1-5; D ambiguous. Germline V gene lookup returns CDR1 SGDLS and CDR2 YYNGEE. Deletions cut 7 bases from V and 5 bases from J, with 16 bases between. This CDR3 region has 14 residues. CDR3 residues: CASSKGESDQPQHF. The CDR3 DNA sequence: TGTGCCAGCTCAAAGGGAGAGAGCGATCAGCCCCAGCATTTT.

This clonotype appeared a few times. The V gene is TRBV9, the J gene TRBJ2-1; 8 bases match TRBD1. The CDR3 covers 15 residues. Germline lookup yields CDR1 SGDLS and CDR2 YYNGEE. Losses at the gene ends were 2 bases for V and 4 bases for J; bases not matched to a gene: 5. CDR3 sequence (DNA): TGTGCCAGCAGCGTTGGACAGGGACATTACAATGAGCAGTTCTTC. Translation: CASSVGQGHYNEQFF. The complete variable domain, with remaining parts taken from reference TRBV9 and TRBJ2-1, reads DSGVTQTPKHLITATGQRVTLRCSPRSGDLSVYWYQQSLDQGLQFLIQYYNGEERAKGNILERFSAQQFPDLHSELNLSSLELGDSALYFCASSVGQGHYNEQFFGPGTRLTVL.

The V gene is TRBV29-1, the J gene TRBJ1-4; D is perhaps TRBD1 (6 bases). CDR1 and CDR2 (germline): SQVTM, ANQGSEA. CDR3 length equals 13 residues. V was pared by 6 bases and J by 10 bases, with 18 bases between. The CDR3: CSVAQGGVGKLFF. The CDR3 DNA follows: TGCAGCGTGGCACAGGGTGGTGTTGGAAAACTGTTTTTT.

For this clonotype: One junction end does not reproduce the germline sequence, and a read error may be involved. DNA of the CDR3: TGCAGCGTTGAAGAGGGGGGAGTAGCCAAAAGCATTCAGTACTTC. Translating it yields CSVEEGGVAKSIQYF. This chain uses TRBV29-1 with TRBJ2-4, with D maybe TRBD2 (6 bases). Germline V gene lookup returns CDR1 SQVTM and CDR2 ANQGSEA. This CDR3 region has 15 residues.

The CDR3 protein is CASSLRGDGYNEQFF. In nucleotides, the CDR3 is TGTGCCAGCAGCTTAAGAGGGGACGGCTACAATGAGCAGTTCTTC. The V call is TRBV13, the J call TRBJ2-1; D is tentatively TRBD1 or TRBD2 (5 bases each). Trimming cost V 2 bases and J 3 bases, with 11 bases left between them. Germline CDR1 PRHDT, CDR2 FYEKMQ (reference sequence). The CDR3 spans 15 residues.

The CDR3 DNA sequence: TGTGCCAGCAGCAAATTGGACAGGGTATTTCTAAACAATGAGCAGTACTTC. As protein: CASSKLDRVFLNNEQYF. This chain links TRBV21-1 with TRBJ2-7; the tabulated D call, TRBD1, remains unverified against the DNA. TRBV21-1 has pseudogene status. The CDR3 has 17 residues.

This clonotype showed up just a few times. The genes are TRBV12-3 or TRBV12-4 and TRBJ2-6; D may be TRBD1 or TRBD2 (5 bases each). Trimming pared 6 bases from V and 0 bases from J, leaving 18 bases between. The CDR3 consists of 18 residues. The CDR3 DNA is TGTGCCAGCAGCCTGGACTTACAGGACTCCTCTGGGGCCAACGTCCTGACTTTC. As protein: CASSLDLQDSSGANVLTF.

The CDR3 coding sequence is TGTGCCAGCAGTTTAAGACGTAGGGATGAGCAGTTCTTC. Translating it yields CASSLRRRDEQFF. V and J are TRBV27 and TRBJ2-1; D is unresolved. Germline V gene data show CDR1 as MNHEY and CDR2 as SMNVEV (reference sequence). This CDR3 comprises 13 residues. With 2 bases removed from V and 8 bases from J, the gap between germline ends came to 10 bases.

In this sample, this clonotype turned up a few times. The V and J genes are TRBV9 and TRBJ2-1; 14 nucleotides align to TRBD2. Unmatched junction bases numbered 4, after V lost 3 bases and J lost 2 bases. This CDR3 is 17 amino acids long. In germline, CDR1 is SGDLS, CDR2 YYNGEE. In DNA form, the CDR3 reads TGTGCCAGCAGCGGGCGACTAGCGGGGGGGACCTACAATGAGCAGTTCTTC. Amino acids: CASSGRLAGGTYNEQFF.

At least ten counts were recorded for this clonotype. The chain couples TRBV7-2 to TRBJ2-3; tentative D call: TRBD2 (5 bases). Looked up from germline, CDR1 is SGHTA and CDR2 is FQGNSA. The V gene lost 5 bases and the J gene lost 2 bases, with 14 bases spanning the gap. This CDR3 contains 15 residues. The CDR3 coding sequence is TGTGCCAGCAGCCCCAATGCGGAGGCCACAGATACGCAGTATTTT. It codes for CASSPNAEATDTQYF.